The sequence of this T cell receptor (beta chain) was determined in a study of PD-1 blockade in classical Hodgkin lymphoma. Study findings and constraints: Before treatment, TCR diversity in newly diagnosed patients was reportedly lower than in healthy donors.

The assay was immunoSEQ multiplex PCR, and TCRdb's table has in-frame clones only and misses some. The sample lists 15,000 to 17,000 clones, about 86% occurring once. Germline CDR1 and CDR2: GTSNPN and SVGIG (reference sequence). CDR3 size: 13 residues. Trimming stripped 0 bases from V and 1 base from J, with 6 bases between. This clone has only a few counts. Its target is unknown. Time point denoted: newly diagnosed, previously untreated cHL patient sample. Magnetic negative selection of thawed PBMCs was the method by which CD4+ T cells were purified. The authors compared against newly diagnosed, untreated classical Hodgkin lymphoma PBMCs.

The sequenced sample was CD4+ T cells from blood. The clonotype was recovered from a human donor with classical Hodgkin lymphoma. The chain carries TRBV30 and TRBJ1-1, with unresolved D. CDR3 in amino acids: CAWSVGENTEAFF. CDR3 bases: TGTGCCTGGAGTGTTGGTGAGAACACTGAAGCTTTCTTT.